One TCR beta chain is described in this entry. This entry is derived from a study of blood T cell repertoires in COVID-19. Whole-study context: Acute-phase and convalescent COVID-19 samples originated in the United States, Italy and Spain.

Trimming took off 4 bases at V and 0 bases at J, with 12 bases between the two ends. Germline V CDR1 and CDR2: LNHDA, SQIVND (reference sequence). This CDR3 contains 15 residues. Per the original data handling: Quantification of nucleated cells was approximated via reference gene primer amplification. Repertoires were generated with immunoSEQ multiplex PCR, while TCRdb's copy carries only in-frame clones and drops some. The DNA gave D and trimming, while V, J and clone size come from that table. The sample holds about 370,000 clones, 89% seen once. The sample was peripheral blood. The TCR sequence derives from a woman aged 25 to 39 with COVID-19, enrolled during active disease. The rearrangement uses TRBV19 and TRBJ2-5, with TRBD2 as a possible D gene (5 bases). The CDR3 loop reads CASSTQSGYQETQYF. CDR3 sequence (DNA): TGTGCCAGTAGTACTCAGTCGGGGTACCAAGAGACCCAGTACTTC. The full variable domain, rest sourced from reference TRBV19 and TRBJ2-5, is DGGITQSPKYLFRKEGQNVTLSCEQNLNHDAMYWYRQDPGQGLRLIYYSQIVNDFQKGDIAEGYSVSREKKESFPLTVTSAQKNPTAFYLCASSTQSGYQETQYFGPGTRLLVL.